A single sample gave rise to the 25 T cell receptor beta chains below, sequenced in a study of beta chain features in type 1 diabetes (dated by TCRdb to 2016 to 2019). Libraries came from the immunoSEQ multiplex PCR assay. The entire isolated RNA was reverse transcribed using the High Capacity cDNA Reverse Transcription Kit, and thus expressed TCRB transcripts were sequenced. Here the immuneACCESS table is served through TCRdb, limited to in-frame sequences with V and J called. Missing clones are a known gap in these copies; in checked studies unresolved V genes cover under half, and the rest lacks a known reason. In this sample the table shows about 410,000 clones, 14% of which occur a single time. Jointly, the top ten make up roughly 0.04% of the sample. The sequencing input was naive CD4+ T cells from blood. The intended sense of this specimen's cell subset or site label: true naive CD4+ T cells. These receptors originate from a man younger than 45 in good health.

The chain uses TRBV21-1 and TRBJ1-6. TRBV21-1 constitutes a pseudogene. The CDR3 runs to 15 residues. CDR3: CALGKGRLLNSPLHF. The CDR3 coding sequence is TGTGCCCTAGGAAAGGGTCGTCTACTTAATTCACCCCTCCACTTT.

This clone occurred a few times. This chain links TRBV7-8 with TRBJ2-7, with D perhaps TRBD1 (6 bases). The CDR3 is made up of 15 amino acids. V shed 4 bases and J shed 4 bases, with 17 bases lying between them. Germline assignment: CDR1 SGHVS and CDR2 FQNEAQ. The CDR3 nucleotides are TGTGCCAGCAGCTCCGCGGAGGCAGGGGATTACGAGCAGTACGTC. Its translation is CASSSAEAGDYEQYV.

This clone was counted between two and nine times. The chain employs TRBV4-1 and TRBJ2-1, with D possibly being TRBD2 (6 bases). The CDR3 is made up of 15 amino acids. From germline, CDR1 is MGHRA and CDR2 YSYEKL. V was shortened by 4 bases and J by 7 bases, with 17 bases between the two germline ends. The CDR3 here is CASSLGLHRGNEQFF. CDR3 coding DNA: TGCGCCAGCAGCCTGGGACTCCATAGAGGTAATGAGCAGTTCTTC.

This clone was seen only a few times. The V call is TRBV7-9, the J call TRBJ1-2, with TRBD1 as a possible D gene (6 bases). This CDR3 has 11 amino acids. Trimming took off 8 bases at V and 4 bases at J, with 8 bases between the two ends. Germline values: CDR1 SEHNR, CDR2 FQNEAQ (reference sequence). The CDR3: CASPGAYGYTF. For the CDR3, the DNA is TGTGCCAGCCCAGGGGCCTATGGCTACACCTTC.

The chain couples TRBV4-3 to TRBJ2-1, with a possible D match to TRBD2 (5 bases). The germline V gene encodes CDR1 LGHNA and CDR2 YSLEER. The CDR3 extends over 13 amino acids. Trimming stripped 0 bases from V and 11 bases from J, with 11 bases between. The CDR3 loop is CASSQDVPGKQFF. The DNA of the CDR3 is TGCGCCAGCAGCCAAGACGTCCCCGGGAAGCAGTTCTTC.

The chain recombines TRBV19 with TRBJ2-1, with 14 bases lining up with TRBD2. Germline CDR1 is LNHDA and CDR2 is SQIVND (reference sequence). CDR3 length equals 16 residues. The J segment lost 7 bases and the V segment lost 3 bases, leaving 5 bases of the junction unmatched. The CDR3: CASSMEGLAGANEQFF. The CDR3 coding sequence is TGTGCCAGTAGTATGGAGGGACTAGCGGGAGCTAATGAGCAGTTCTTC. The full variable domain, its missing parts supplied by reference TRBV19 and TRBJ2-1, is DGGITQSPKYLFRKEGQNVTLSCEQNLNHDAMYWYRQDPGQGLRLIYYSQIVNDFQKGDIAEGYSVSREKKESFPLTVTSAQKNPTAFYLCASSMEGLAGANEQFFGPGTRLTVL.

This clone turned up a few times. This chain connects TRBV7-2 to TRBJ2-5; unclear D gene. The germline V gene encodes CDR1 SGHTA and CDR2 FQGNSA. The CDR3 consists of 13 residues. V lost 10 bases and J 4 bases, leaving 16 bases between the germline ends. The chain's CDR3 is CATRADLGETQYF. The CDR3 DNA sequence: TGTGCCACCCGCGCCGATCTTGGAGAGACCCAGTACTTC.

The gene calls are TRBV29-1 and TRBJ2-5; D is unresolved. The V end was cut by 4 bases, the J end by 3 bases, with 9 bases between. CDR1 SQVTM and CDR2 ANQGSEA come from the germline V gene. This CDR3 has 12 residues. CDR3 region: CSVVGNEETQYF. The CDR3 DNA reads TGCAGCGTTGTGGGGAACGAAGAGACCCAGTACTTC.

This clone showed up just a few times. This chain links TRBV18 with TRBJ2-1; 10 nucleotides match TRBD2. CDR3 length equals 17 residues. Per germline, CDR1 KGHSH and CDR2 LQKENI. The ends lost 7 bases at V and 0 bases at J; junction bases unmatched: 9. CDR3 sequence reads: CASYPPGLARSYNEQFF. The CDR3 DNA is TGTGCCAGCTACCCTCCGGGACTAGCGCGCTCCTACAATGAGCAGTTCTTC. Full variable domain (rest looked up from reference TRBV18 and TRBJ2-1): NAGVMQNPRHLVRRRGQEARLRCSPMKGHSHVYWYRQLPEEGLKFMVYLQKENIIDESGMPKERFSAEFPKEGPSILRIQQVVRGDSAAYFCASYPPGLARSYNEQFFGPGTRLTVL.

This clone has ten or more counts. The V call is TRBV13, the J call TRBJ2-2; D is unclear. From germline, CDR1 is PRHDT and CDR2 FYEKMQ (reference sequence). The CDR3 totals 12 residues. V was shortened by 5 bases and J by 1 base, with 2 bases between the two germline ends. The DNA for the CDR3 is TGTGCCAGCAGCCTGAACACCGGGGAGCTGTTTTTT. It yields the protein CASSLNTGELFF. Looking up the rest from reference TRBV13 and TRBJ2-2 gives the full variable domain: AAGVIQSPRHLIKEKRETATLKCYPIPRHDTVYWYQQGPGQDPQFLISFYEKMQSDKGSIPDRFSAQQFSDYHSELNMSSLELGDSALYFCASSLNTGELFFGEGSRLTVL.

The V gene is TRBV7-9, the J gene TRBJ1-2; TRBD1 agrees at 9 bases. The CDR3 is 14 amino acids. Trimming removed 3 bases from V and 6 bases from J; junction bases left unmatched: 5. Germline V gene sequence: CDR1 SEHNR, CDR2 FQNEAQ (reference sequence). CDR3 amino acids: CASSFRTGDHGYTF. In DNA, the CDR3 is TGTGCCAGCAGCTTTAGGACAGGGGACCATGGCTACACCTTC.

This clone was detected only a few times. The chain carries TRBV4-1 and TRBJ2-1, with D perhaps assigned TRBD1 or TRBD2 (5 bases each). V was trimmed by 0 bases and J by 3 bases, leaving 12 bases between them. Germline V gene sequence: CDR1 MGHRA, CDR2 YSYEKL. The CDR3 has 16 residues. Here the CDR3 DNA reads TGCGCCAGCAGCCAAGATAGGGGAGAGGGCTACAATGAGCAGTTCTTC. Translated: CASSQDRGEGYNEQFF.

This clone has only a few counts. The gene calls are TRBV18 and TRBJ1-2; D remains ambiguous. Trimming stripped 3 bases from V and 4 bases from J, with 15 bases between. CDR3 length: 15 amino acids. From germline, CDR1 is KGHSH and CDR2 LQKENI. The CDR3 region has the DNA TGTGCCAGCTCACCGGGAACTAGCCCGGGCTATGGCTACACCTTC. It specifies CASSPGTSPGYGYTF.

This clone was detected once. The chain recombines TRBV12-5 with TRBJ2-7; no clear D. The CDR3 spans 15 residues. V lost 0 bases and J 4 bases, leaving 13 bases between the germline ends. Germline CDR1 LGHNT, CDR2 FRNRAP. Here the CDR3 reads CASGLVLQRRYEQYV. CDR3 sequence (DNA): TGTGCTAGTGGTTTGGTCTTACAACGGCGATACGAGCAGTACGTC.

The J gene is TRBJ1-2, the V gene TRBV4-3; D not resolved. CDR1 LGHNA and CDR2 YSLEER come from the germline V gene. V lost 0 bases and J 1 base, leaving 9 bases between the germline ends. The CDR3 is 15 amino acids. The CDR3 sequence: CASSQDALLNYGYTF. DNA for the CDR3: TGCGCCAGCAGCCAAGATGCCCTACTTAACTATGGCTACACCTTC.

There are a few counts of this clone. The chain recombines TRBV12-2 with TRBJ1-1; TRBD1, the D gene given by the table, was not confirmed from the DNA. TRBV12-2 is shown as a pseudogene. The CDR3 has 15 residues. In DNA form, the CDR3 reads TGTGCAAGTCGCTTAGATGTTCAGTCTTACACTGAAGCTTTCTTT. The encoded protein is CASRLDVQSYTEAFF.

The chain carries TRBV4-3 and TRBJ2-2; D perhaps matches TRBD1 (5 bases). CDR3 length: 15 residues. The germline V gene has CDR1 LGHNA and CDR2 YSLEER. V lost 0 bases to trimming and J lost 4 bases, with 9 bases between them. Here the CDR3 reads CASSQDFRVTGELFF. The CDR3, as DNA: TGCGCCAGCAGCCAAGATTTCAGGGTCACCGGGGAGCTGTTTTTT.

This rearrangement joins TRBV7-2 to TRBJ2-5, with D maybe TRBD1 (6 bases). This CDR3 region has 14 residues. Trimming pared 5 bases from V and 5 bases from J, leaving 15 bases between. In germline, CDR1 is SGHTA, CDR2 FQGNSA. CDR3 nucleotides: TGTGCCAGCAGCAGTACAGGGTCGGTGGAGACCCAGTACTTC. Amino acid sequence: CASSSTGSVETQYF.

This clone has only a few counts. The CDR3 DNA sequence: TGTGCCAGCAGCTTAAGGCGACTTAGAACAGATACGCAGTATTTT. It encodes CASSLRRLRTDTQYF. V is TRBV7-9 and J is TRBJ2-3; D is unresolved. The germline gives CDR1 SEHNR, CDR2 FQNEAQ (reference sequence). CDR3 length: 15 residues. Between the trimmed V and J ends, which lost 2 bases and 3 bases, there was a span of 12 bases.

The chain is built from TRBV5-4 and TRBJ2-1; 8 bases map to TRBD2. The CDR3 has 13 amino acids. J lost 9 bases, V lost 0 bases, and 2 bases had no gene match. Germline values: CDR1 SGHNT, CDR2 YYREEE (reference sequence). CDR3 DNA sequence: TGTGCCAGCAGCTTGGCGACTAGCGCTGAGCAGTTCTTC. Amino acid sequence: CASSLATSAEQFF. Drawing the rest from reference TRBV5-4 and TRBJ2-1, the complete variable domain is ETGVTQSPTHLIKTRGQQVTLRCSSQSGHNTVSWYQQALGQGPQFIFQYYREEENGRGNFPPRFSGLQFPNYSSELNVNALELDDSALYLCASSLATSAEQFFGPGTRLTVL.

CDR3 DNA: TGCGCCAGCAGCATGGACAACACAGAGACCCAGTACTTC. Its protein is CASSMDNTETQYF. The rearrangement uses TRBV5-1 and TRBJ2-5; maybe TRBD1 (5 bases). Trimming cost V 4 bases and J 4 bases, with 11 bases left between them. CDR3 length: 13 residues. Germline CDR1 is SGHRS and CDR2 is YFSETQ.

The table lists this clone with a few counts. The chain recombines TRBV29-1 with TRBJ2-3, with 12 bases lining up with TRBD2. The CDR3 extends over 13 amino acids. Unmatched junction bases numbered 3, after V lost 6 bases and J lost 5 bases. Germline V gives CDR1 SQVTM, CDR2 ANQGSEA. CDR3 loop: CSVSTSGGDTQYF. The CDR3 bases are TGCAGCGTCTCGACTAGCGGGGGAGATACGCAGTATTTT.

J is TRBJ1-2 and V is TRBV30; D unclear. Germline loops: CDR1 GTSNPN, CDR2 SVGIG (reference sequence). CDR3 size: 11 residues. V shed 5 bases and J shed 8 bases, with 12 bases lying between them. The CDR3 reads CAWGTIQGYTF. The CDR3 DNA sequence: TGTGCCTGGGGCACTATACAAGGCTACACCTTC.

This rearrangement joins TRBV7-2 to TRBJ2-5, with 8 bases lining up with TRBD2. Germline V CDR1 and CDR2: SGHTA, FQGNSA. There are 15 residues in the CDR3. The trim removed 1 base at V and 4 bases at J, leaving 5 bases unmatched. The CDR3 region is CASSLEPLAGETQYF. CDR3 coding DNA: TGTGCCAGCAGCTTAGAGCCTCTAGCGGGAGAGACCCAGTACTTC.

As concerns this clone: The sample carries other DNA sequences with the same CDR3. The rearrangement links TRBV2 to TRBJ2-1; D is unresolved. Germline lookup yields CDR1 SNHLY and CDR2 FYNNEI. CDR3 length: 11 amino acids. Between the trimmed V and J ends, which lost 7 bases and 3 bases, there was a span of 4 bases. The CDR3 DNA is TGTGCCAGCACTAGCTACAATGAGCAGTTCTTC. Protein: CASTSYNEQFF.